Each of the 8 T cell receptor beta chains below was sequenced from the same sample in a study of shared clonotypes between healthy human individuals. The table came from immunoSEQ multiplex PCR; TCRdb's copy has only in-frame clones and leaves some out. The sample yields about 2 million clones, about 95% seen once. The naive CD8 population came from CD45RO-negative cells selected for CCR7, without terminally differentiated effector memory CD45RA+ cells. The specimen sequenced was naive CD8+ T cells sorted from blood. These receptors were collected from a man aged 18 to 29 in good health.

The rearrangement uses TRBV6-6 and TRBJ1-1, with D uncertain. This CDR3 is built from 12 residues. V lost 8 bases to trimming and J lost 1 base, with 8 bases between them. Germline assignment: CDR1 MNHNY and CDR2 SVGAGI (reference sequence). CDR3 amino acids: CASLTGNTEAFF. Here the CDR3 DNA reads TGTGCCAGCCTAACGGGGAACACTGAAGCTTTCTTT.

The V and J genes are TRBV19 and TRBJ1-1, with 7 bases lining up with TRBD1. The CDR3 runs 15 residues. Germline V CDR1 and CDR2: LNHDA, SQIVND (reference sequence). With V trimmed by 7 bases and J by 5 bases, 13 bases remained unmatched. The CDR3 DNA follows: TGTGCCAGTATCCCTACATTAGGGGGCAGGACTGAAGCTTTCTTT. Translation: CASIPTLGGRTEAFF.

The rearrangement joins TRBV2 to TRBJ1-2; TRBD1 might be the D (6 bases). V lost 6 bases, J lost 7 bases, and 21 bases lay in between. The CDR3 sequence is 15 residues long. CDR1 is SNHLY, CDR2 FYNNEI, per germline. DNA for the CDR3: TGTGCCAGCAGGCCGACGGAGTCGGGGGCTGGTGGCTACACCTTC. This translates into CASRPTESGAGGYTF.

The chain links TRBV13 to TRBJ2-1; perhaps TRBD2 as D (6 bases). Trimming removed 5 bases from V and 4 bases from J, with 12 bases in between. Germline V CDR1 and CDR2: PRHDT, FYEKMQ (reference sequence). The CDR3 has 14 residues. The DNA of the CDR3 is TGTGCCAGCAGCCCGGGACTGGATTACAATGAGCAGTTCTTC. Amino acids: CASSPGLDYNEQFF.

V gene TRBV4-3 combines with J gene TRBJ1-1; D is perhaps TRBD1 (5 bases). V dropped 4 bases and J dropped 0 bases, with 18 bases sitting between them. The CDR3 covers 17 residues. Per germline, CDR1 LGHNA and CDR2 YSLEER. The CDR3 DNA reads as TGCGCCAGCAGCCCGTTTTGGCAGGGAAATATGAACACTGAAGCTTTCTTT. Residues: CASSPFWQGNMNTEAFF.

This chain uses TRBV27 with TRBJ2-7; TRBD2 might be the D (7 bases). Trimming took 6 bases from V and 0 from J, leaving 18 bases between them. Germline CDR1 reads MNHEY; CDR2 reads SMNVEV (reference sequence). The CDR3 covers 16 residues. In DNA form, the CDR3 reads TGTGCCAGCAGCTTCCTGCGCGGGGGCCACTCCTACGAGCAGTACTTC. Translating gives CASSFLRGGHSYEQYF.

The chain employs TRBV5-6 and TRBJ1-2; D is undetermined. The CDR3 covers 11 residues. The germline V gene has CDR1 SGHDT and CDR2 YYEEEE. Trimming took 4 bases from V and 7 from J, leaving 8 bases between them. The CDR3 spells CASSHGVGYTF. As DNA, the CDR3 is TGTGCCAGCAGCCACGGGGTTGGCTACACCTTC.

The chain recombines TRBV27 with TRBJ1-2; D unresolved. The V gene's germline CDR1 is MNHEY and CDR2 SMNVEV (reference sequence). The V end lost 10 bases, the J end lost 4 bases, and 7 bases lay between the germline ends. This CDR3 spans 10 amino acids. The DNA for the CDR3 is TGTGCCACCGATTCCTATGGCTACACCTTC. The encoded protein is CATDSYGYTF.